This paragraph covers one T cell receptor beta chain sequence. The data belong to a study of shared clonotypes between healthy human individuals. The repertoire was sequenced with immunoSEQ multiplex PCR; TCRdb's copy has only in-frame clones and lacks some. The data show about 820,000 clones, with about 91% seen just once and 24% held by the top ten. Naive CD8 cells lacked CD45RO, underwent positive selection for CCR7 and left out terminally differentiated effector memory CD45RA+ cells. The CDR3 totals 15 residues. The V and J ends lost 6 bases and 6 bases, in that order; junction bases with no gene match: 8. The germline CDR1 and CDR2 sequences are MGHRA and YSYEKL.

The source is a man younger than 45 in good health. The V and J genes are TRBV4-1 and TRBJ2-2, with TRBD1 identical over 9 bases. Sequencing input: naive CD8+ T cells sorted from blood. The CDR3 DNA reads TGCGCCAGCAGGCCCGGACAGGGGTTACCCGGGGAGCTGTTTTTT. Its protein product is CASRPGQGLPGELFF.